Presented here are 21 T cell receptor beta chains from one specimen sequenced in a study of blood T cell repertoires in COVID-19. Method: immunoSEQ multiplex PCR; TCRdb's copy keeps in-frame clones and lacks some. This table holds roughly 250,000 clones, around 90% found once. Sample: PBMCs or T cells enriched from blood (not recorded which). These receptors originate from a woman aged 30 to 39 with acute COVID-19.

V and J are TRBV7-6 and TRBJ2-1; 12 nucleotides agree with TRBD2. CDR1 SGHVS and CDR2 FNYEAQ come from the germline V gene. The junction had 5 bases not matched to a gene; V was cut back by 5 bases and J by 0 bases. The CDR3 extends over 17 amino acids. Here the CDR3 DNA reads TGTGCCAGCAGCCGTGGACTAGCGGGGAGCTCCTACAATGAGCAGTTCTTC. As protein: CASSRGLAGSSYNEQFF.

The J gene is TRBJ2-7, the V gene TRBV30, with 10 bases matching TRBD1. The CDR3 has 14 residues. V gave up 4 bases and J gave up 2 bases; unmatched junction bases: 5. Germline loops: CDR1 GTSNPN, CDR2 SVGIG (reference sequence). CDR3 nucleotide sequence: TGTGCCTGGAAGCGGGACAGGGGCACCTACGAGCAGTACTTC. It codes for CAWKRDRGTYEQYF.

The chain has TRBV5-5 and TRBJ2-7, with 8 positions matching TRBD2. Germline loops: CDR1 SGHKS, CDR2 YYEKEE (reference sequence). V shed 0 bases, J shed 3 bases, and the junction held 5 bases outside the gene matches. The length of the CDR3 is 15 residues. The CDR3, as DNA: TGTGCCAGCAGCTTGGAACTAGCGGCCTACTACGAGCAGTACTTC. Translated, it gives CASSLELAAYYEQYF.

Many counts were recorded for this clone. Written as DNA, the CDR3 is TGTGCCAGCAGCCTGCAGGGGGCACCTAATGAAAAACTGTTTTTT. As protein: CASSLQGAPNEKLFF. The rearrangement uses TRBV7-2 and TRBJ1-4, with TRBD1 matching over 8 bases. The CDR3 totals 15 residues. V lost 5 bases and J lost 3; bases outside the gene matches: 5. In germline, CDR1 is SGHTA, CDR2 FQGNSA.

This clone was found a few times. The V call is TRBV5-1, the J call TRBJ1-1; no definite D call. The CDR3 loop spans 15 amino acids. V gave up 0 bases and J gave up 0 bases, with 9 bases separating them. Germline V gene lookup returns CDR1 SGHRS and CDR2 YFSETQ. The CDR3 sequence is CASSLDPGMNTEAFF. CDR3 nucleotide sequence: TGCGCCAGCAGCTTGGATCCAGGTATGAACACTGAAGCTTTCTTT.

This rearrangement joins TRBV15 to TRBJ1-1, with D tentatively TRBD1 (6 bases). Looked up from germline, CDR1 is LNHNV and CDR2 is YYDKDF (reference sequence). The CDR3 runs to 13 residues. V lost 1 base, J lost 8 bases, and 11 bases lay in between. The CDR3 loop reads CATSRGGGTEAFF. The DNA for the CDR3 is TGTGCCACCAGCAGAGGCGGTGGGACAGAAGCTTTCTTT. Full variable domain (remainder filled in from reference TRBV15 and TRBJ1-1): DAMVIQNPRYQVTQFGKPVTLSCSQTLNHNVMYWYQQKSSQAPKLLFHYYDKDFNNEADTPDNFQSRRPNTSFCFLDIRSPGLGDTAMYLCATSRGGGTEAFFGQGTRLTVV.

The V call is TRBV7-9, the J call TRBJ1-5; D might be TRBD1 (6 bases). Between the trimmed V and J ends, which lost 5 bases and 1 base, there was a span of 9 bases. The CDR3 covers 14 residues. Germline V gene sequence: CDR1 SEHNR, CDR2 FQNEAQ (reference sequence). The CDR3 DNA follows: TGTGCCAGCAGCGGGACAACGAGCAATCAGCCCCAGCATTTT. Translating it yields CASSGTTSNQPQHF.

The DNA for the CDR3 is TGTGCCAGCAGCCGGTATCAGGGGGCTATGAACACTGAAGCTTTCTTT. This translates into CASSRYQGAMNTEAFF. The chain carries TRBV28 and TRBJ1-1; 8 nucleotides match TRBD1. This CDR3 has 16 residues. CDR1 MDHEN and CDR2 SYDVKM come from the germline V gene. Germline trimming cut 6 bases from V and 0 bases from J; bases unmatched to any gene: 9.

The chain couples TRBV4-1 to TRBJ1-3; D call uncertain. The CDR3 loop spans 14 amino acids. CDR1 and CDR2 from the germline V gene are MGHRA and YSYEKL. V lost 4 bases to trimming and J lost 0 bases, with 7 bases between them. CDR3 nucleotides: TGCGCCAGCAGCCGTCTAAGCTCTGGAAACACCATATATTTT. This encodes CASSRLSSGNTIYF.

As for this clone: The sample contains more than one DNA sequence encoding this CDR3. Here the CDR3 DNA reads TGCGCCAGCAGCTTGGGGCAGGGAAATTCACCCCTCCACTTT. This gives the protein CASSLGQGNSPLHF. The chain combines TRBV5-1 with TRBJ1-6; a weak D match, TRBD1 (5 bases). There are 14 residues in the CDR3. Germline CDR1 SGHRS, CDR2 YFSETQ. Trimming pared 0 bases from V and 7 bases from J, leaving 8 bases between.

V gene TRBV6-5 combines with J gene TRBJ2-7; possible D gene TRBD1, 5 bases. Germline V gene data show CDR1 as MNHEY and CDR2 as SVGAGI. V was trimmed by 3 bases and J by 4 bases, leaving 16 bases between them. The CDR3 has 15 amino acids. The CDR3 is CASSYKTGLGYEQYF. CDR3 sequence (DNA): TGTGCCAGCAGTTATAAAACAGGCTTAGGGTACGAGCAGTACTTC.

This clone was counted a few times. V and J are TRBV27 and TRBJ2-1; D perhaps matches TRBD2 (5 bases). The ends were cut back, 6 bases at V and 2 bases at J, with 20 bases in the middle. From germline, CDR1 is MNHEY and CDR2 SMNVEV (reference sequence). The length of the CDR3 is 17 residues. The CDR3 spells CASRSLGSPSPYNEQFF. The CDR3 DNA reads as TGTGCCAGCAGGTCACTAGGTTCCCCTTCTCCCTACAATGAGCAGTTCTTC.

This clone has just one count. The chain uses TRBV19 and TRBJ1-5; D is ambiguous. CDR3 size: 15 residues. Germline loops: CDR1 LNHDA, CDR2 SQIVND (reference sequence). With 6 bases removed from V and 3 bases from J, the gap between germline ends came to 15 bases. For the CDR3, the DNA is TGTGCCAGTAGCCTCCTAGACGGATACAATCAGCCCCAGCATTTT. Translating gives CASSLLDGYNQPQHF.

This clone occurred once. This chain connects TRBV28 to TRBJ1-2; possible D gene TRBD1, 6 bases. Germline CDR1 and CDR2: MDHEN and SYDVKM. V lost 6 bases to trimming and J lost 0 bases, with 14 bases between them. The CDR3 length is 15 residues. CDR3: CASSPNRAANYGYTF. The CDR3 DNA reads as TGTGCCAGCAGCCCCAACAGGGCGGCTAACTATGGCTACACCTTC.

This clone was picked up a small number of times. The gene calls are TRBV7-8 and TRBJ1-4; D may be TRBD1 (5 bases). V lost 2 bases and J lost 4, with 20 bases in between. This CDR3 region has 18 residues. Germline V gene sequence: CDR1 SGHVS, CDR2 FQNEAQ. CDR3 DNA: TGTGCCAGCAGCTTAAGTGCGGCCAGGACAACCGGTAATGAAAAACTGTTTTTT. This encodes CASSLSAARTTGNEKLFF.

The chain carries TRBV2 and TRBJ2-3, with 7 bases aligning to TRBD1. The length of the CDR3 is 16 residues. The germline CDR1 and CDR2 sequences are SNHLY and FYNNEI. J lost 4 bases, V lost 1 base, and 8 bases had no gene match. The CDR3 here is CASSEDAGTASDTQYF. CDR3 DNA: TGTGCCAGCAGTGAAGACGCCGGGACAGCATCAGATACGCAGTATTTT.

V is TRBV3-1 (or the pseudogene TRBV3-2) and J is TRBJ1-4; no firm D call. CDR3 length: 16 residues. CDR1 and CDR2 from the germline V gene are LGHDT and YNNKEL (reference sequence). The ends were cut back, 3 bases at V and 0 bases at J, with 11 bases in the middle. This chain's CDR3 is CASSHMTQPTNEKLFF. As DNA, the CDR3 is TGTGCCAGCAGCCACATGACTCAGCCAACTAATGAAAAACTGTTTTTT.

CDR3 in amino acids: CASSEEARSYGYTF. The DNA of the CDR3 is TGTGCCAGCAGTGAGGAGGCTCGGTCCTATGGCTACACCTTC. The chain couples TRBV2 to TRBJ1-2; D unclear. The CDR3 runs to 14 residues. The germline gives CDR1 SNHLY, CDR2 FYNNEI. V was pared by 3 bases and J by 4 bases, with 12 bases between. Supplemented by reference TRBV2 and TRBJ1-2, the full variable domain reads EPEVTQTPSHQVTQMGQEVILRCVPISNHLYFYWYRQILGQKVEFLVSFYNNEISEKSEIFDDQFSVERPDGSNFTLKIRSTKLEDSAMYFCASSEEARSYGYTFGSGTRLTVV.

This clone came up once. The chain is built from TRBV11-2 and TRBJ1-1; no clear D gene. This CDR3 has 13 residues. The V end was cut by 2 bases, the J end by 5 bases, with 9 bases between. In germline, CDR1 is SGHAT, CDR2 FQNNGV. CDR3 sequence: CASSLTDNTEAFF. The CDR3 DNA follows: TGTGCCAGCAGCTTAACAGATAATACTGAAGCTTTCTTT.

The DNA for the CDR3 is TGTGCCAGCAGCTTAGAGGCAAACACTGAAGCTTTCTTT. Amino acid sequence: CASSLEANTEAFF. This chain connects TRBV11-2 to TRBJ1-1, with no clear D. The CDR3 runs to 13 residues. V shed 0 bases and J shed 2 bases, with 4 bases lying between them. From germline, CDR1 is SGHAT and CDR2 FQNNGV.

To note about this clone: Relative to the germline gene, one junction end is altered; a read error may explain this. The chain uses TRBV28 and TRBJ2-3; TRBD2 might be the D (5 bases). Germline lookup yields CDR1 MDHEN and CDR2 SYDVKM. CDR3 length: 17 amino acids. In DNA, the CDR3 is TGTGCCAGCAGCTTATGGGCGAGCGGAGCTAGCACAGATACGCAGTATTTT. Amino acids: CASSLWASGASTDTQYF.